This TCR beta chain was sequenced in a study of blood T cells in healthy people across ages. On the study more broadly: For every two T cells, template switching captured about one barcoded beta molecule.

This clonotype was seen many times. Then a second PCR, running roughly 7 to 11 cycles, was carried out with a sample-barcoded 5' primer and a J-beta primer mix. Through a template-switch adaptor with 12 random nucleotides, each cDNA molecule received a tag. TCRdb independently ran MiXCR on the 5' RACE reads; one entry per CDR3 protein. The table has approximately 800,000 distinct CDR3 sequences, around 34% seen once; the top ten hold over 10%. Trimming pared 5 bases from V and 3 bases from J, leaving 23 bases between. The CDR3 extends over 18 amino acids. This sequence was found in a man in his late teens or twenties in good health. Sequenced input: blood. The chain joins TRBV12-3 or TRBV12-4 to TRBJ2-1; D might be TRBD2 (6 bases). CDR3 protein: CASSPGLERGRGYNEQFF. The CDR3 bases are TGTGCCAGCAGTCCCGGGCTAGAGAGAGGGCGGGGCTACAATGAGCAGTTCTTC.